This T cell receptor (beta chain) was identified in a study of cytomegalovirus exposure and HLA in healthy donors. Study details: Both the 100 to 150 validation repertoires and the 600 to 700 first-cohort repertoires used the same platform, as reported by a later analysis.

Profiled with immunoSEQ multiplex PCR; TCRdb holds only in-frame clones, not every one. The data show 180,000 or so clones, with 75% to 85% seen just once and around 15% held by the top ten. The V gene lost 1 base and the J gene lost 5 bases, with 12 bases spanning the gap. There are 14 residues in the CDR3. Per germline, CDR1 SGHVS and CDR2 FQNEAQ. The material sequenced was PBMCs. This chain uses TRBV7-8 with TRBJ2-7; TRBD1 might be the D (5 bases). This TCR was recovered from a woman in her thirties in good health and CMV-seropositive. CDR3 protein: CASSLGPGIHEQYF. CDR3 sequence (DNA): TGTGCCAGCAGCTTAGGGCCAGGGATTCACGAGCAGTACTTC.